These 29 T cell receptor beta chains came from one sample sequenced in a study of shared clonotypes between healthy human individuals (dated by TCRdb to between 2020 and 2021). Receptor amplification or capture employed the immunoSEQ multiplex PCR assay. Entries here come from immuneACCESS through TCRdb and include only in-frame sequences with V and J called. Some clones fail to appear in such tables; in the studies checked, an unresolved V gene covers under half of the shortfall, and the cause of the remainder is unknown. In this sample the table shows 1,400,000 or so clones, roughly 98.5% of which occur a single time. The ten largest clones represent about 0.34% of the sample. Sequenced: naive CD4+ T cells sorted from blood. What this sample's cell subset or site label stands for: CD45RA+ positively selected. The source is a man aged 25-45 years in good health.

The table lists this clone with a count of one. The chain couples TRBV9 to TRBJ2-5, with D tentatively TRBD1 (6 bases). The V and J ends lost 0 bases and 4 bases respectively, with 13 bases between them. CDR3 length: 15 residues. CDR1 is SGDLS, CDR2 YYNGEE, per germline. CDR3 sequence reads: CASSVATGRTETQYF. As DNA, the CDR3 is TGTGCCAGCAGCGTAGCAACAGGGCGAACAGAGACCCAGTACTTC.

This chain links TRBV5-1 with TRBJ2-1; D is possibly TRBD2 (5 bases). CDR1 is SGHRS, CDR2 YFSETQ, per germline. The CDR3 totals 16 residues. V was shortened by 4 bases and J by 8 bases, with 22 bases between the two germline ends. The CDR3 DNA reads as TGCGCCAGCAGCCCCCACATAGCGAACTCTGGGGATGAGCAGTTCTTC. Translated: CASSPHIANSGDEQFF.

This chain links TRBV9 with TRBJ2-7; TRBD1 is a possible D gene (6 bases). CDR1 SGDLS and CDR2 YYNGEE come from the germline V gene. V was shortened by 4 bases and J by 3 bases, with 14 bases between the two germline ends. CDR3 size: 14 residues. The CDR3, as DNA: TGTGCCAGCAGCCTATGGGACACCCACTACGAGCAGTACTTC. Translating it yields CASSLWDTHYEQYF.

The CDR3, as DNA: TGTGCCAGCAGCGTAGGGGCTAGCTCACGATCCAATGAGCAGTTCTTC. Translation gives CASSVGASSRSNEQFF. The chain joins TRBV9 to TRBJ2-1; D might be TRBD2 (5 bases). This CDR3 has 16 amino acids. Germline lookup yields CDR1 SGDLS and CDR2 YYNGEE. Trimming shortened V by 0 bases and J by 6 bases, and 16 bases separated the two germline ends.

This chain joins TRBV29-1 and TRBJ2-3; D perhaps matches TRBD2 (6 bases). The CDR3 extends over 11 amino acids. Germline lookup yields CDR1 SQVTM and CDR2 ANQGSEA. V lost 4 bases and J lost 8, with 10 bases in between. CDR3 coding DNA: TGCAGCGTTGGGTTAGCGGCTACGCAGTATTTT. Translating it yields CSVGLAATQYF.

V gene TRBV4-3 combines with J gene TRBJ2-3; 7 bases fit TRBD1. The junction had 3 bases not matched to a gene; V was cut back by 0 bases and J by 6 bases. The CDR3 length is 14 residues. Germline V gives CDR1 LGHNA, CDR2 YSLEER. The CDR3 DNA is TGCGCCAGCAGCCAAGAAAGGGGGCGGGATACGCAGTATTTT. It translates to CASSQERGRDTQYF.

CDR3 DNA: TGTGCCACCACCTTGGGAGTAAAGGGGGAGACCCAGTACTTC. This gives the protein CATTLGVKGETQYF. This chain uses TRBV15 with TRBJ2-5, with D possibly called TRBD1 or TRBD2 (5 bases each). Deletions cut 7 bases from V and 5 bases from J, with 17 bases between. CDR1 and CDR2 (germline): LNHNV, YYDKDF (reference sequence). The CDR3 is 14 residues long. The full variable domain, its missing parts supplied by reference TRBV15 and TRBJ2-5, is DAMVIQNPRYQVTQFGKPVTLSCSQTLNHNVMYWYQQKSSQAPKLLFHYYDKDFNNEADTPDNFQSRRPNTSFCFLDIRSPGLGDTAMYLCATTLGVKGETQYFGPGTRLLVL.

On this clone: Other DNA sequences in this specimen translate into the identical CDR3. The chain combines TRBV5-5 with TRBJ2-1; D unresolved. The CDR3 consists of 13 residues. V dropped 2 bases and J dropped 5 bases, with 8 bases sitting between them. Germline loops: CDR1 SGHKS, CDR2 YYEKEE (reference sequence). The CDR3 DNA sequence: TGTGCCAGCAGCTTAGGCAGTCACAATGAGCAGTTCTTC. Protein sequence: CASSLGSHNEQFF. Using reference TRBV5-5 and TRBJ2-1 for the parts outside the CDR3, the full variable domain is DAGVTQSPTHLIKTRGQQVTLRCSPISGHKSVSWYQQVLGQGPQFIFQYYEKEERGRGNFPDRFSARQFPNYSSELNVNALLLGDSALYLCASSLGSHNEQFFGPGTRLTVL.

The chain recombines TRBV5-4 with TRBJ2-5, with D possibly matching TRBD2 (5 bases). Germline values: CDR1 SGHNT, CDR2 YYREEE (reference sequence). CDR3 length: 15 amino acids. V lost 3 bases, J lost 1 base, and 13 bases lay in between. CDR3 bases: TGTGCCAGCAGCTCACCCGGGGTCCCCCAAGAGACCCAGTACTTC. It yields the protein CASSSPGVPQETQYF.

Of note for this clone: Other DNA sequences within the sample encode an identical CDR3. V is TRBV28 and J is TRBJ2-1, with D uncertain. Trimming left V 6 bases short and J 6 bases short, with 6 bases between. This CDR3 has 11 amino acids. Germline V gene lookup returns CDR1 MDHEN and CDR2 SYDVKM. The CDR3 spells CASSGFNEQFF. CDR3 bases: TGTGCCAGCAGCGGTTTCAATGAGCAGTTCTTC.

V usage is TRBV11-3 and J usage is TRBJ2-6; D call uncertain. Germline V gene data show CDR1 as SGHNT and CDR2 as YENEEA. V shed 3 bases and J shed 0 bases, with 9 bases lying between them. The CDR3 is 16 amino acids. The CDR3 coding sequence is TGTGCCAGCAGCTTTAGCCCCCGCTCTGGGGCCAACGTCCTGACTTTC. Its protein is CASSFSPRSGANVLTF. The full variable domain, with the rest looked up from reference TRBV11-3 and TRBJ2-6, is EAGVVQSPRYKIIEKKQPVAFWCNPISGHNTLYWYLQNLGQGPELLIRYENEEAVDDSQLPKDRFSAERLKGVDSTLKIQPAELGDSAVYLCASSFSPRSGANVLTFGAGSRLTVL.

The chain uses TRBV27 and TRBJ2-7; 9 bases are a match to TRBD1. Unmatched junction bases numbered 7, after V lost 2 bases and J lost 5 bases. The CDR3 loop spans 15 amino acids. Germline loops: CDR1 MNHEY, CDR2 SMNVEV (reference sequence). The CDR3 here is CASSLDLGQGNEQYF. The DNA for the CDR3 is TGTGCCAGCAGTTTAGACTTGGGACAGGGTAACGAGCAGTACTTC.

The chain couples TRBV5-8 to TRBJ2-7; D remains unclear. Germline V gene sequence: CDR1 SGHTS, CDR2 YDEGEE. V lost 0 bases to trimming and J lost 3 bases, with 10 bases between them. The CDR3 sequence is 14 residues long. CDR3 loop: CASSLARLNYEQYF. The CDR3 DNA reads as TGTGCCAGCAGCTTGGCCAGACTGAACTACGAGCAGTACTTC.

The J gene is TRBJ1-3, the V gene TRBV11-2; no firm D call. The V end lost 4 bases, the J end lost 1 base, and 8 bases lay between the germline ends. This CDR3 region has 14 residues. In germline, CDR1 is SGHAT, CDR2 FQNNGV. CDR3 nucleotide sequence: TGTGCCAGCAGCTCTCAGGAATCTGGAAACACCATATATTTT. Its translation: CASSSQESGNTIYF.

This clone has only one observation. The chain joins TRBV15 to TRBJ2-1; D may be TRBD2 (5 bases). Trimming removed 5 bases from V and 8 bases from J, with 19 bases in between. The CDR3 covers 15 residues. CDR1 and CDR2 (germline): LNHNV, YYDKDF (reference sequence). The CDR3 here is CATSVLGATTYEQFF. CDR3 nucleotide sequence: TGTGCCACCAGCGTTCTGGGAGCGACTACGTATGAGCAGTTCTTC. Drawing the rest from reference TRBV15 and TRBJ2-1, the complete variable domain is DAMVIQNPRYQVTQFGKPVTLSCSQTLNHNVMYWYQQKSSQAPKLLFHYYDKDFNNEADTPDNFQSRRPNTSFCFLDIRSPGLGDTAMYLCATSVLGATTYEQFFGPGTRLTVL.

The rearrangement links TRBV5-1 to TRBJ2-3, with 10 bases fitting TRBD2. J was trimmed by 3 bases and V by 2 bases; bases with no gene match: 3. Germline CDR1 is SGHRS and CDR2 is YFSETQ. This CDR3 is 15 amino acids long. DNA of the CDR3: TGCGCCAGCAGCTTAAGCGGGAGGGAGACAGATACGCAGTATTTT. It translates to CASSLSGRETDTQYF.

The chain combines TRBV30 with TRBJ2-2; 10 positions match TRBD2. Trimming at V came to 1 base and at J to 5 bases, leaving 10 bases not matched to a gene. This CDR3 is 17 amino acids long. Germline CDR1 and CDR2: GTSNPN and SVGIG (reference sequence). The CDR3 DNA reads TGTGCCTGGAGTGCACACGCTAGCGGGAGTTTAACCGGGGAGCTGTTTTTT. Amino acid sequence: CAWSAHASGSLTGELFF.

The chain joins TRBV18 to TRBJ1-4; D is unresolved. The V gene lost 3 bases and the J gene lost 0 bases, with 14 bases spanning the gap. The CDR3 spans 17 residues. Germline values: CDR1 KGHSH, CDR2 LQKENI. CDR3 region: CASSPIPGDATNEKLFF. The CDR3 DNA is TGTGCCAGCTCACCGATACCGGGTGATGCAACTAATGAAAAACTGTTTTTT.

Remarks on this clone: Other DNA variants within this sample encode the same CDR3. This chain links TRBV29-1 with TRBJ1-5; D remains unclear. The V end was cut by 5 bases, the J end by 7 bases, with 15 bases between. CDR1 SQVTM and CDR2 ANQGSEA come from the germline V gene. The CDR3 has 13 amino acids. CDR3 residues: CSVRTGSNQPQHF. CDR3 bases: TGCAGCGTTCGTACCGGGTCAAACCAGCCCCAGCATTTT.

The genes are TRBV7-9 and TRBJ2-2, with a possible D match to TRBD2 (6 bases). The germline V gene encodes CDR1 SEHNR and CDR2 FQNEAQ (reference sequence). The CDR3 spans 13 residues. V lost 5 bases to trimming and J lost 4 bases, with 8 bases between them. CDR3 amino acids: CASSPAGTGELFF. CDR3 DNA sequence: TGTGCCAGCAGCCCAGCGGGCACCGGGGAGCTGTTTTTT.

About this clone: The sample has other DNA sequences that encode this CDR3 too. The gene calls are TRBV28 and TRBJ1-5; D not resolved. CDR3 size: 12 residues. The germline V and J ends were trimmed by 4 bases and 4 bases, with 5 bases remaining between them. Germline-derived CDR1 and CDR2 are MDHEN and SYDVKM. CDR3 sequence (DNA): TGTGCCAGCAGTTCGCTAAATCAGCCCCAGCATTTT. This sequence encodes CASSSLNQPQHF.

This chain uses TRBV2 with TRBJ1-2; D unresolved. The CDR3 is 12 amino acids. Germline CDR1 SNHLY, CDR2 FYNNEI. Trimming shortened V by 5 bases and J by 4 bases, and 8 bases separated the two germline ends. The CDR3 bases are TGTGCCAGCAGTTTACAGATCTATGGCTACACCTTC. This gives the protein CASSLQIYGYTF.

The V call is TRBV5-1, the J call TRBJ1-4; TRBD1 matches 7 bases. Germline CDR1 reads SGHRS; CDR2 reads YFSETQ. Trimming removed 2 bases from V and 5 bases from J; junction bases left unmatched: 6. The CDR3 is 15 residues long. The CDR3, as DNA: TGCGCCAGCAGCTTAAAGGGGGCAGAGAATGAAAAACTGTTTTTT. Protein: CASSLKGAENEKLFF.

A single count supports this clone. The chain has TRBV28 and TRBJ1-4; the D is unclear. Trimming removed 6 bases from V and 6 bases from J, with 2 bases in between. Germline CDR1 reads MDHEN; CDR2 reads SYDVKM. The CDR3 sequence is 10 residues long. Here the CDR3 reads CASRHEKLFF. DNA of the CDR3: TGTGCCAGCAGGCATGAAAAACTGTTTTTT.

The rearrangement uses TRBV7-3 and TRBJ2-7, with D possibly matching TRBD2 (6 bases). V was cut by 5 bases and J by 2 bases, with 16 bases left in between. The CDR3 length is 15 residues. The germline V gene has CDR1 SGHTA and CDR2 FQGTGA. The CDR3 DNA follows: TGTGCCAGCAGCCCATACCGACTAGACACCTACGAGCAGTACTTC. It yields the protein CASSPYRLDTYEQYF.

The chain is built from TRBV7-9 and TRBJ2-1; D ambiguous. V was shortened by 1 base and J by 10 bases, with 5 bases between the two germline ends. The CDR3 has 11 amino acids. CDR1 and CDR2 (germline): SEHNR, FQNEAQ (reference sequence). The CDR3 spells CASSLVEEQFF. The CDR3 DNA is TGTGCCAGCAGCTTAGTTGAGGAGCAGTTCTTC.

In the case of this clone: Distinct nucleotide sequences in the sample also encode this CDR3. The chain joins TRBV5-1 to TRBJ2-5; D is undetermined. V lost 2 bases and J 2 bases, leaving 7 bases between the germline ends. CDR3 length equals 13 residues. Per the germline V gene, CDR1 is SGHRS and CDR2 is YFSETQ. Written as DNA, the CDR3 is TGCGCCAGCAGCTTCCAGGTTCAAGAGACCCAGTACTTC. Translated, it gives CASSFQVQETQYF.

The rearrangement joins TRBV28 to TRBJ2-7; D is possibly TRBD1 (5 bases). CDR1 is MDHEN and CDR2 is SYDVKM in the germline V gene. The CDR3 sequence is 12 residues long. V gave up 6 bases and J gave up 2 bases, with 8 bases separating them. The DNA of the CDR3 is TGTGCCAGCAGGGACACAGCCTACGAGCAGTACTTC. Its protein product is CASRDTAYEQYF.

The chain carries TRBV18 and TRBJ2-1; D possibly corresponds to TRBD2 (7 bases). The V end was cut by 3 bases, the J end by 6 bases, with 15 bases between. From germline, CDR1 is KGHSH and CDR2 LQKENI. The CDR3 contains 15 residues. Here the CDR3 DNA reads TGTGCCAGCTCACCGAAACAGGGAGGGGTCAATGAGCAGTTCTTC. Translated, it gives CASSPKQGGVNEQFF.